The T cell receptor beta chain under discussion was sequenced for a study of blood T cells in healthy people across ages. Study-wide points: The donors' CMV status was not determined, possibly confounding changes in expanded clonotypes. Whereas aged donors had fewer naive CD4+ cells, long-lived donors had more of them and higher diversity.

Comments on this clonotype: Its antigen remains unidentified.

Combining a sample-barcoded 5' primer with a J-beta primer mix, a second PCR ran for roughly 7 to 11 cycles. A single record per CDR3 protein comes from TCRdb applying MiXCR to the 5' RACE reads. The sample holds about 1.8 million distinct CDR3 sequences; 40% to 55% are singletons and the top ten take less than 2.5%. The sequenced sample was blood. The receptor was derived from a middle-aged woman in good health.

The CDR3 bases are TGTGCCAGCAGTTGGGGTGAAGCTTTCTTT. Amino acid sequence: CASSWGEAFF. The chain joins TRBV12-3 or TRBV12-4 to TRBJ1-1; D remains ambiguous. The CDR3 loop spans 10 amino acids. V lost 4 bases, J lost 7 bases, and 4 bases lay in between.